One T cell receptor (beta chain) is described in this entry. MiXCR was run by TCRdb on the RT-PCR reads, yielding one entry per CDR3 protein. The top ten clones hold around 10% of a sample with almost 600,000 distinct CDR3 sequences, 13% to 15% of them seen once. The data are from a study of response to subunit inactivated influenza vaccine. Germline V gives CDR1 MDHEN, CDR2 SYDVKM. The CDR3 loop spans 15 amino acids. The V gene lost 4 bases and the J gene lost 4 bases, with 14 bases spanning the gap. J is TRBJ1-3 and V is TRBV28; D gene uncertain. Material: PBMCs from blood, obtained 12 days after vaccination. The clonotype comes from a man aged 50-60 years who received an inactivated influenza vaccine. This chain's CDR3 is CASSSFRVFGNTIYF. The CDR3 DNA follows: TGTGCCAGCAGTTCGTTCAGAGTTTTCGGAAACACCATATATTTT.